This T cell receptor beta chain was sequenced during a study of cytomegalovirus exposure and HLA in healthy donors. Background on the study: The approximately 680 first-cohort repertoires and the 100 to 150 validation repertoires shared the same platform, a later analysis reported. Study results and caveats: Reportedly, diagnosis of cytomegalovirus status by the classifier showed high specificity and sensitivity. A later analysis found first-cohort TCR clusters tended to co-occur in the 120 validation repertoires.

The protocol was immunoSEQ multiplex PCR, while the TCRdb copy is restricted to in-frame clones and leaves out a portion. The sample lists about 120,000 clones; about 96% were seen once. The validation cohort, a group of over a hundred subjects, included the donors and was separate from the roughly 620-subject first cohort. Germline V CDR1 and CDR2: SEHNR, FQNEAQ (reference sequence). Trimming left V 1 base short and J 0 bases short, with 9 bases between. This CDR3 spans 16 amino acids. This clone was detected only once. Its antigen remains unidentified. Source material: PBMCs. The chain employs TRBV7-9 and TRBJ1-4, with D hard to call. This clonotype was sampled from a man aged 18 to 29 in good health and CMV-seronegative. In DNA, the CDR3 is TGTGCCAGCAGCTTAGGGGCCGGTGCAACTAATGAAAAACTGTTTTTT. Its translation: CASSLGAGATNEKLFF.